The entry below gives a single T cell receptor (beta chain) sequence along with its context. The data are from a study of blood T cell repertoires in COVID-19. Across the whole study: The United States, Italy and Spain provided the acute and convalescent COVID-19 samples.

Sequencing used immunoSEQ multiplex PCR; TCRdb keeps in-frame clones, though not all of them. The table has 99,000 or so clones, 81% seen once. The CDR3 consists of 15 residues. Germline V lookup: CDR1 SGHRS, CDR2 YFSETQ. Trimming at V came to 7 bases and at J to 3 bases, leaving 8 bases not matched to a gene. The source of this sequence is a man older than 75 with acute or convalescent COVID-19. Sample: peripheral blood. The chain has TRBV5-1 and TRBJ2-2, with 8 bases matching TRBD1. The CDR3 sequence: CASVPGGSDTGELFF. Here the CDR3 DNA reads TGCGCCAGCGTCCCAGGGGGCAGCGACACCGGGGAGCTGTTTTTT.